This entry features one T cell receptor (beta chain) sequence. Healthy donors of bone marrow made up the group. The sample belongs to a study of cytomegalovirus exposure and HLA in healthy donors. The primer mix had 60 Vbeta and 13 Jbeta primers. TCRdb keeps only in-frame clones here, not all; method: immunoSEQ multiplex PCR. This listing includes approximately 82,000 clones. The germline gives CDR1 KGHSH, CDR2 LQKENI. Trimming took 3 bases from V and 6 from J; bases not matched to a gene: 15. The CDR3 contains 18 residues. The sample taken for sequencing was PBMCs. V usage is TRBV18 and J usage is TRBJ1-5; the match to TRBD1 covers 9 bases. This sequence was found in a woman aged 55-70 years in good health and CMV-seronegative. DNA for the CDR3: TGTGCCAGCTCACCCCCTCAATCGGGGACAGGGTTGATTCAGCCCCAGCATTTT. Translating it yields CASSPPQSGTGLIQPQHF.